Below, 25 T cell receptor beta chains from the same sample are listed, as sequenced in a study of T-cell reconstitution after alpha-beta-depleted transplantation in children. Preparation of the TCRbeta library involved a method that used unique molecular identifiers. Using its own MiXCR run on the PCR reads, TCRdb lists one record per CDR3 protein. The data show hundreds of thousands of distinct CDR3 sequences, about 14% seen once. The source was PBMCs, collected from the stem cell graft. The receptors derive from a human donor who donated a stem cell graft to a child with Fanconi anemia.

V usage is TRBV6-5 and J usage is TRBJ1-3; D gene uncertain. This CDR3 region has 15 residues. Germline CDR1 is MNHEY and CDR2 is SVGAGI. With 0 bases removed from V and 4 bases from J, the gap between germline ends came to 10 bases. CDR3 nucleotides: TGTGCCAGCAGTTACTCGAAGGCCCAGGGAAACACCATATATTTT. Its translation: CASSYSKAQGNTIYF.

The chain is built from TRBV15 and TRBJ2-7, with unresolved D. Trimming shortened V by 0 bases and J by 2 bases, and 5 bases separated the two germline ends. Germline V lookup: CDR1 LNHNV, CDR2 YYDKDF (reference sequence). This CDR3 has 13 residues. The CDR3 loop is CATSREGTYEQYF. The CDR3 nucleotides are TGTGCCACCAGCAGAGAAGGGACCTACGAGCAGTACTTC.

This clonotype came up a few times. The V gene is TRBV12-3 or TRBV12-4, the J gene TRBJ1-5; D unresolved. This CDR3 is built from 14 residues. V was trimmed by 4 bases and J by 7 bases, leaving 14 bases between them. CDR3 coding DNA: TGTGCCAGCAGTTCCTCGGGTCAGACACAGCCCCAGCATTTT. Its translation: CASSSSGQTQPQHF.

This clonotype showed up just a few times. V and J are TRBV20-1 and TRBJ2-5; TRBD2 matches 13 bases. V shed 3 bases, J shed 5 bases, and the junction held 12 bases outside the gene matches. Germline assignment: CDR1 DFQATT and CDR2 SNEGSKA (reference sequence). The CDR3 consists of 17 residues. The CDR3 protein is CSARTTSRLAGGETQYF. The CDR3 nucleotides are TGCAGTGCTAGGACCACTTCTCGACTAGCGGGAGGCGAGACCCAGTACTTC.

This chain's CDR3 is CASSPRAASLSGANVLTF. The CDR3 bases are TGTGCCAGTAGTCCTCGGGCAGCTTCTCTCTCTGGGGCCAACGTCCTGACTTTC. V and J are TRBV19 and TRBJ2-6, with D hard to call. The V end lost 5 bases, the J end lost 0 bases, and 17 bases lay between the germline ends. The CDR3 consists of 18 residues. The germline V gene encodes CDR1 LNHDA and CDR2 SQIVND (reference sequence). The full variable domain, its missing parts supplied by reference TRBV19 and TRBJ2-6, is DGGITQSPKYLFRKEGQNVTLSCEQNLNHDAMYWYRQDPGQGLRLIYYSQIVNDFQKGDIAEGYSVSREKKESFPLTVTSAQKNPTAFYLCASSPRAASLSGANVLTFGAGSRLTVL.

This clonotype was picked up many times. The chain is built from TRBV7-8 and TRBJ1-1; maybe TRBD1 (6 bases). From germline, CDR1 is SGHVS and CDR2 FQNEAQ. CDR3 length: 13 residues. Trimming stripped 3 bases from V and 7 bases from J, with 12 bases between. CDR3 loop: CASSLDSTHEAFF. The CDR3 coding sequence is TGTGCCAGCAGCTTGGACAGTACACATGAAGCTTTCTTT.

This clonotype was counted between two and nine times. The genes are TRBV5-1 and TRBJ1-1, with D unresolved. Trimming left V 7 bases short and J 4 bases short, with 20 bases between. The CDR3 totals 15 residues. CDR1 and CDR2 (germline): SGHRS, YFSETQ. CDR3 in amino acids: CASAAARPAGTEAFF. CDR3 DNA: TGCGCCAGCGCCGCCGCGCGGCCTGCGGGCACTGAAGCTTTCTTT.

This clonotype was seen repeatedly, ten times or more. The chain employs TRBV10-1 and TRBJ2-3; D is uncertain. Trimming took 0 bases from V and 3 from J, leaving 7 bases between them. This CDR3 contains 14 residues. Germline V gene lookup returns CDR1 WNHNN and CDR2 SYGVQD (reference sequence). The CDR3 protein is CASSESDLTDTQYF. In DNA form, the CDR3 reads TGCGCCAGCAGTGAGTCGGACCTAACAGATACGCAGTATTTT.

This chain links TRBV4-3 with TRBJ2-1, with D possibly being TRBD1 (6 bases). Trimming took off 4 bases at V and 6 bases at J, with 13 bases between the two ends. In germline, CDR1 is LGHNA, CDR2 YSLEER. CDR3 length: 14 residues. Here the CDR3 reads CASSLRGNSNEQFF. DNA of the CDR3: TGCGCCAGCAGCCTCAGGGGAAACTCCAATGAGCAGTTCTTC.

The chain joins TRBV2 to TRBJ1-5; D not certain. CDR3 size: 15 residues. Germline V CDR1 and CDR2: SNHLY, FYNNEI. Trimming took off 5 bases at V and 0 bases at J, with 11 bases between the two ends. CDR3 sequence (DNA): TGTGCCAGCAGTTTGGGCCTTTATAGCAATCAGCCCCAGCATTTT. Translation gives CASSLGLYSNQPQHF.

The table lists this clonotype with a few counts. This chain uses TRBV29-1 with TRBJ1-2; D may be TRBD1 (5 bases). Trimming removed 0 bases from V and 4 bases from J, with 12 bases in between. The CDR3 totals 14 residues. Germline CDR1 and CDR2: SQVTM and ANQGSEA. The DNA of the CDR3 is TGCAGCGTTGAAGACGGGGGAGAGGGCTATGGCTACACCTTC. Its protein product is CSVEDGGEGYGYTF.

This clonotype was counted many times. The chain uses TRBV5-1 and TRBJ2-3, with no clear D. The CDR3 runs 16 residues. Germline V CDR1 and CDR2: SGHRS, YFSETQ. V was shortened by 0 bases and J by 2 bases, with 13 bases between the two germline ends. The CDR3 coding sequence is TGCGCCAGCAGCTTGGAGGTATGGCCGCACACAGATACGCAGTATTTT. Its translation: CASSLEVWPHTDTQYF.

V is TRBV27 and J is TRBJ1-5; 8 bases map to TRBD1. The CDR3 is 14 residues long. V shed 4 bases and J 3 bases; nucleotides not matched to a gene: 2. Germline loops: CDR1 MNHEY, CDR2 SMNVEV (reference sequence). CDR3 protein: CASSWTGNNQPQHF. The CDR3 DNA reads as TGTGCCAGCAGTTGGACAGGGAACAATCAGCCCCAGCATTTT.

This clonotype appeared a few times. The rearrangement uses TRBV9 and TRBJ2-7; 15 bases agree with TRBD2. V was clipped by 4 bases and J by 0 bases; unmatched bases: 11. The CDR3 sequence is 19 residues long. Germline V gene data show CDR1 as SGDLS and CDR2 as YYNGEE. CDR3 residues: CASSPSGTSGGTPSYEQYF. In DNA form, the CDR3 reads TGTGCCAGCAGCCCCTCCGGGACTAGCGGGGGGACCCCCTCCTACGAGCAGTACTTC.

The chain joins TRBV4-3 to TRBJ1-1; 7 bases align to TRBD1. J lost 5 bases, V lost 5 bases, and 8 bases had no gene match. The length of the CDR3 is 14 residues. The germline CDR1 and CDR2 sequences are LGHNA and YSLEER. This CDR3 reads CASSTRTGGTEAFF. DNA of the CDR3: TGCGCCAGCAGCACCCGGACAGGCGGGACTGAAGCTTTCTTT.

This chain connects TRBV15 to TRBJ1-1; D remains unclear. Germline loops: CDR1 LNHNV, CDR2 YYDKDF (reference sequence). V was pared by 4 bases and J by 1 base, with 13 bases between. The CDR3 runs 15 residues. The CDR3 is CATSTPRLENTEAFF. Here the CDR3 DNA reads TGTGCCACCAGCACCCCCCGTCTCGAGAACACTGAAGCTTTCTTT.

This clonotype was detected ten times or more. The chain joins TRBV7-2 to TRBJ1-5; TRBD1 is a possible D gene (5 bases). CDR3 length equals 13 residues. CDR1 and CDR2 from the germline V gene are SGHTA and FQGNSA. Trimming cost V 5 bases and J 5 bases, with 10 bases left between them. The DNA for the CDR3 is TGTGCCAGCAGCCTCAGGGTTTATCAGCCCCAGCATTTT. Translating gives CASSLRVYQPQHF.

This clonotype was seen more than once but under ten times. V and J are TRBV10-3 and TRBJ1-2; TRBD1 might be the D (6 bases). V lost 0 bases, J lost 4 bases, and 15 bases lay in between. Germline CDR1 is ENHRY and CDR2 is SYGVKD. The CDR3 runs 16 residues. The DNA of the CDR3 is TGTGCCATCAGTGAGTCGAACAGGGCTTATTCCTATGGCTACACCTTC. Its protein is CAISESNRAYSYGYTF.

This clonotype was counted ten times or more. The CDR3 DNA reads TGCAGTGCGTTGAACAGGGTTAGTTTGGGCTACACCTTC. This sequence encodes CSALNRVSLGYTF. The chain has TRBV20-1 and TRBJ1-2; D perhaps matches TRBD1 (6 bases). Per germline, CDR1 DFQATT and CDR2 SNEGSKA (reference sequence). The CDR3 sequence is 13 residues long. The germline V and J ends were trimmed by 6 bases and 8 bases, with 19 bases remaining between them.

This clonotype was recorded at least ten times. The chain carries TRBV29-1 and TRBJ2-6; the D gene is possibly TRBD1 (5 bases). Germline-derived CDR1 and CDR2 are SQVTM and ANQGSEA. The CDR3 runs to 14 residues. V gave up 4 bases and J gave up 0 bases, with 7 bases separating them. CDR3 nucleotides: TGCAGCGTTGCAGGGATCTCTGGGGCCAACGTCCTGACTTTC. Protein: CSVAGISGANVLTF.

In its sample, this clonotype was seen a few times. J is TRBJ1-5 and V is TRBV2, with D maybe TRBD1 (6 bases). The germline V and J ends were trimmed by 11 bases and 2 bases, with 13 bases remaining between them. The CDR3 consists of 13 residues. Germline-derived CDR1 and CDR2 are SNHLY and FYNNEI. The CDR3 bases are TGTGCCGGAGGACAGAGCCGCAATCAGCCCCAGCATTTT. It codes for CAGGQSRNQPQHF.

There are many counts of this clonotype. The chain has TRBV7-2 and TRBJ2-1; D not certain. The V and J ends lost 5 bases and 9 bases respectively, with 11 bases between them. The CDR3 is made up of 12 amino acids. CDR1 is SGHTA and CDR2 is FQGNSA in the germline V gene. This CDR3 reads CASSLKGGEQFF. In DNA form, the CDR3 reads TGTGCCAGCAGCCTAAAGGGCGGTGAGCAGTTCTTC. The full variable domain, completed using reference TRBV7-2 and TRBJ2-1, is GAGVSQSPSNKVTEKGKDVELRCDPISGHTALYWYRQSLGQGLEFLIYFQGNSAPDKSGLPSDRFSAERTGGSVSTLTIQRTQQEDSAVYLCASSLKGGEQFFGPGTRLTVL.

Only one count was recorded for this clonotype. The chain is built from TRBV11-2 and TRBJ2-6, with 7 bases aligning to TRBD1. CDR1 and CDR2 (germline): SGHAT, FQNNGV. Trimming at V came to 3 bases and at J to 2 bases, leaving 10 bases not matched to a gene. The CDR3 covers 18 residues. CDR3 in DNA: TGTGCCAGCAGCTTGGGGACAGCGTTTTTGGCTGGGGCCAACGTCCTGACTTTC. It encodes CASSLGTAFLAGANVLTF. The variable domain in full, with the rest retrieved from reference TRBV11-2 and TRBJ2-6, is EAGVAQSPRYKIIEKRQSVAFWCNPISGHATLYWYQQILGQGPKLLIQFQNNGVVDDSQLPKDRFSAERLKGVDSTLKIQPAKLEDSAVYLCASSLGTAFLAGANVLTFGAGSRLTVL.

The chain has TRBV12-3 or TRBV12-4 and TRBJ2-7; D unclear. The CDR3 runs to 12 residues. V was cut by 3 bases and J by 6 bases, with 9 bases left in between. Here the CDR3 DNA reads TGTGCCAGCAGTTTTTCTGAGTCCGAGCAGTACGTC. Protein sequence: CASSFSESEQYV.

The rearrangement uses TRBV12-3 or TRBV12-4 and TRBJ2-3, with TRBD2 matching over 11 bases. CDR3 length: 14 amino acids. V shed 8 bases, J shed 1 base, and the junction held 2 bases outside the gene matches. This chain's CDR3 is CASYSGGGTDTQYF. CDR3 bases: TGTGCCAGCTATAGCGGGGGGGGCACAGATACGCAGTATTTT.